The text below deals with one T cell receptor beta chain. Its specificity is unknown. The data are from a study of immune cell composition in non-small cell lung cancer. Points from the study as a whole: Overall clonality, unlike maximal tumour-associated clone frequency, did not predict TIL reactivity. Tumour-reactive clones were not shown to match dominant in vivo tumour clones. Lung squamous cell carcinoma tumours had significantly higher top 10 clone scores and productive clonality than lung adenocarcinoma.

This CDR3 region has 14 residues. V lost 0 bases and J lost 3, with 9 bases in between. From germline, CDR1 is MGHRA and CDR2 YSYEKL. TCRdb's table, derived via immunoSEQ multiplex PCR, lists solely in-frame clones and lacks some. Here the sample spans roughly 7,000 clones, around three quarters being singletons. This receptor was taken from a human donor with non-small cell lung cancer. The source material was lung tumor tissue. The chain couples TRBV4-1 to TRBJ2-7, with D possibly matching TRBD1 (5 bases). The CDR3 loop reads CASSQDRVGYEQYF. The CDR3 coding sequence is TGCGCCAGCAGCCAAGACAGGGTAGGCTACGAGCAGTACTTC.